This T cell receptor (beta chain) was identified during a study of vaccination effects on CD4 cells after COVID-19. V gave up 4 bases and J gave up 4 bases; unmatched junction bases: 9. Germline-derived CDR1 and CDR2 are SGHRS and YFSETQ. The CDR3 length is 15 residues. Profiling relied on immunoSEQ multiplex PCR, and the TCRdb table lists in-frame clones only, not all of them. The sample lists around 54,000 clones, around 75% seen once, with 2.4% in the top ten. Points on this clone: What it binds is not known.

Sequencing was preceded by expansion of antigen-specific CD4+ T cells with viral peptide pools in the ViraFEST assay. Investigators separated out CD4+ T cells once 10 days of culture had passed. The source of this sequence is a human donor who received a COVID-19 vaccine. This specimen was CD4+ T cells from PBMCs cultured with HCoV-229E spike peptides, taken before COVID-19 vaccination. V usage is TRBV5-1 and J usage is TRBJ2-3, with 7 bases lining up with TRBD2. The CDR3 DNA reads as TGCGCCAGCAGCCATCCCGCGGGGGAAGCAGATACGCAGTATTTT. This codes for CASSHPAGEADTQYF.